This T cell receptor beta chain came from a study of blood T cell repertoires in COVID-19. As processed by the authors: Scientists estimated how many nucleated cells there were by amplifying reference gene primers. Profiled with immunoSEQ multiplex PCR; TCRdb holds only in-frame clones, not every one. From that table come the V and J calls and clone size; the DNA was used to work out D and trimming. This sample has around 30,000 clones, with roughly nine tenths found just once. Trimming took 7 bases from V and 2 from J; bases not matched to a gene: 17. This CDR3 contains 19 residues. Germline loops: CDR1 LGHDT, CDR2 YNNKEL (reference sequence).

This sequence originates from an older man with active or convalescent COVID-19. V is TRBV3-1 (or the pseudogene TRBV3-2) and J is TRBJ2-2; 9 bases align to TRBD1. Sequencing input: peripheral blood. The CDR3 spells CASTLREDRGFFNTGELFF. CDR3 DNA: TGTGCCAGCACCCTCCGGGAGGACAGGGGATTTTTTAACACCGGGGAGCTGTTTTTT.